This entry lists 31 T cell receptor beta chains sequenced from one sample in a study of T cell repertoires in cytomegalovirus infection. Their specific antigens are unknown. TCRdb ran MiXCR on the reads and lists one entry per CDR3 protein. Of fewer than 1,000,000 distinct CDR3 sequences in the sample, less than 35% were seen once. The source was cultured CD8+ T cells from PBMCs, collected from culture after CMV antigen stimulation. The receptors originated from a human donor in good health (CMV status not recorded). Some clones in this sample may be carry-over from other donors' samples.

The DNA for the CDR3 is TGCGCCAGCAGCCAAGAAGGGCTAGCGGGGGGGCCCGGCACCGGGGAGCTGTTTTTT. This translates into CASSQEGLAGGPGTGELFF. The V and J genes are TRBV4-1 and TRBJ2-2; TRBD2 aligns across 12 bases. Germline assignment: CDR1 MGHRA and CDR2 YSYEKL. There are 19 residues in the CDR3. V shed 0 bases, J shed 4 bases, and the junction held 9 bases outside the gene matches.

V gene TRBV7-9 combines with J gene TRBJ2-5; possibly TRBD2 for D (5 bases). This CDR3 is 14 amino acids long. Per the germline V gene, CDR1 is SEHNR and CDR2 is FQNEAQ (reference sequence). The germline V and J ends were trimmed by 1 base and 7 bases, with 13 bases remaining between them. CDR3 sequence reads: CASSLDRLAGTQYF. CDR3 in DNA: TGTGCCAGCAGCTTAGACCGGCTAGCCGGGACCCAGTACTTC.

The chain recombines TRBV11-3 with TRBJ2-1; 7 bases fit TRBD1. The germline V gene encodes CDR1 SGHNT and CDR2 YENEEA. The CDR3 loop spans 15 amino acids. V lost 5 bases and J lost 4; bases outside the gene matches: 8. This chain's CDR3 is CASSRQGETYNEQFF. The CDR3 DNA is TGTGCCAGCAGCCGCCAGGGGGAAACTTACAATGAGCAGTTCTTC. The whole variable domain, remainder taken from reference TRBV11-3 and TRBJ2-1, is EAGVVQSPRYKIIEKKQPVAFWCNPISGHNTLYWYLQNLGQGPELLIRYENEEAVDDSQLPKDRFSAERLKGVDSTLKIQPAELGDSAVYLCASSRQGETYNEQFFGPGTRLTVL.

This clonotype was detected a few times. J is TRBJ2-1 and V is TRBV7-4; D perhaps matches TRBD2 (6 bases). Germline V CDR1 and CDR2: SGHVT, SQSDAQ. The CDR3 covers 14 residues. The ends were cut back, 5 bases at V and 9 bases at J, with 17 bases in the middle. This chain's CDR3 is CASSHRDWGGEQFF. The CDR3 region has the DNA TGTGCCAGCAGCCACCGGGACTGGGGCGGTGAGCAGTTCTTC.

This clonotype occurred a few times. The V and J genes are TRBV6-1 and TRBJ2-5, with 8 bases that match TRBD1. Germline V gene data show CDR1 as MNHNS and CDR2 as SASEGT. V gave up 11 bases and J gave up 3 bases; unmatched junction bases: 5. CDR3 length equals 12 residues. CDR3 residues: CAGQDREETQYF. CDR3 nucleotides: TGTGCCGGTCAGGACAGGGAAGAGACCCAGTACTTC.

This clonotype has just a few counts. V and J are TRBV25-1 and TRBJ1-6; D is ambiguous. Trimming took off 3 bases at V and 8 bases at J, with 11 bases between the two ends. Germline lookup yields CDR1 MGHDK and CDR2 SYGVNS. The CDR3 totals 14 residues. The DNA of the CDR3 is TGTGCCAGCAGTGAGCCGGACGGGTATTCACCCCTCCACTTT. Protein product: CASSEPDGYSPLHF. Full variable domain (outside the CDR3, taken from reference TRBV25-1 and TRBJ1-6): EADIYQTPRYLVIGTGKKITLECSQTMGHDKMYWYQQDPGMELHLIHYSYGVNSTEKGDLSSESTVSRIRTEHFPLTLESARPSHTSQYLCASSEPDGYSPLHFGNGTRLTVT.

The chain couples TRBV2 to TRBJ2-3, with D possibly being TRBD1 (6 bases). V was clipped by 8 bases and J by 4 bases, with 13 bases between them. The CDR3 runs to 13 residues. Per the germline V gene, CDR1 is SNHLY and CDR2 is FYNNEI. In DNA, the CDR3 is TGTGCCAGCGGAACCAGGGGTGCAGATACGCAGTATTTT. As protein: CASGTRGADTQYF.

CDR3 nucleotides: TGTGCCAGCAGCTCCGGGGGGATTGGCTACACCTTC. It yields the protein CASSSGGIGYTF. The rearrangement links TRBV5-6 to TRBJ1-2, with D perhaps TRBD1 (5 bases). The CDR3 is 12 amino acids. Trimming shortened V by 3 bases and J by 7 bases, and 10 bases separated the two germline ends. The germline V gene has CDR1 SGHDT and CDR2 YYEEEE.

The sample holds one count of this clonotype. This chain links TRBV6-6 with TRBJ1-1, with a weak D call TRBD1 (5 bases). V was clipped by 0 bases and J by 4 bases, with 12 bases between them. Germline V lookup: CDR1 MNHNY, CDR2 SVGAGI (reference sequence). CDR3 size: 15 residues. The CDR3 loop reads CASSYSGGVGTEAFF. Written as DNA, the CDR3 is TGTGCCAGCAGTTACTCGGGGGGAGTGGGCACTGAAGCTTTCTTT.

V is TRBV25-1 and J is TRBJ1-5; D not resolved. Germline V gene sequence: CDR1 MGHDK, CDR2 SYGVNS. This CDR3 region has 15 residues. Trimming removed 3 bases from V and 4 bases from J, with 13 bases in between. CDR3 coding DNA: TGTGCCAGCAGTGATCCGGCCCGTCCAAATCAGCCCCAGCATTTT. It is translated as CASSDPARPNQPQHF.

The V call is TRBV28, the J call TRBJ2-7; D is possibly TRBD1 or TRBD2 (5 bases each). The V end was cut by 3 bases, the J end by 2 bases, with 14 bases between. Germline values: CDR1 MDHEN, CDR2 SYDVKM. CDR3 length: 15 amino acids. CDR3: CASSFSGPPAYEQYV. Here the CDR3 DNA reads TGTGCCAGCAGTTTTTCGGGGCCCCCCGCCTACGAGCAGTACGTC.

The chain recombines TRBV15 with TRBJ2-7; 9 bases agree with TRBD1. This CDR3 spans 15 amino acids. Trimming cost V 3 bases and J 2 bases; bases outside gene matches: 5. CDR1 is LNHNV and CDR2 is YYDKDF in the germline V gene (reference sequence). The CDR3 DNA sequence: TGTGCCACCAGCAGCTACCGGGACAGGGCCTACGAGCAGTACTTC. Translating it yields CATSSYRDRAYEQYF.

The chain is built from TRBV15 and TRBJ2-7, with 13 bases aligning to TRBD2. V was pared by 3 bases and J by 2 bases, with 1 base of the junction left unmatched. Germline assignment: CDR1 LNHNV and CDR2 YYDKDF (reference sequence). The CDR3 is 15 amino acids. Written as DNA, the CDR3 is TGTGCCACCAGCAGGGGGACTAGCGGGACCTACGAGCAGTACTTC. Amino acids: CATSRGTSGTYEQYF.

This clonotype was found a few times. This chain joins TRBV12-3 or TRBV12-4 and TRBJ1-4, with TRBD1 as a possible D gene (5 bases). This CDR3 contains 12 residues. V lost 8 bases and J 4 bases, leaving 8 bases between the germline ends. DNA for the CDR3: TGTGCCAGCTTGGGGGATAATGAAAAACTGTTTTTT. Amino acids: CASLGDNEKLFF.

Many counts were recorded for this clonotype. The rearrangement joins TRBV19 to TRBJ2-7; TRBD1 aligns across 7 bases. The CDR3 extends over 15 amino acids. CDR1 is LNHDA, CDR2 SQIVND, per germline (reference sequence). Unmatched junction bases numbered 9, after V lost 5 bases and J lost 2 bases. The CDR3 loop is CASSPRTGRTYEQYF. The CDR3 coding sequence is TGTGCCAGTAGTCCCAGGACAGGCCGCACCTACGAGCAGTACTTC.

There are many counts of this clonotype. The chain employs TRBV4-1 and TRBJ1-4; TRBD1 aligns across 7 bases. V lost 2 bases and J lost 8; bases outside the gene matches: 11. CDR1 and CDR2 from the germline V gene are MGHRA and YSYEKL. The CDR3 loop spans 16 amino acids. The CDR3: CASSQWGDQGEEKLFF. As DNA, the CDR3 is TGCGCCAGCAGCCAATGGGGTGACCAGGGGGAGGAAAAACTGTTTTTT.

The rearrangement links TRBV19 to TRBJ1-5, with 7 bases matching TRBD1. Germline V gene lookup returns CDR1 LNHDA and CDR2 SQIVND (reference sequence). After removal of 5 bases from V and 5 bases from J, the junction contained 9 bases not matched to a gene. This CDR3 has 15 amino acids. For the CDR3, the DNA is TGTGCCAGTAGTGCCGACAGGGTTAGTGATCAGCCCCAGCATTTT. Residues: CASSADRVSDQPQHF.

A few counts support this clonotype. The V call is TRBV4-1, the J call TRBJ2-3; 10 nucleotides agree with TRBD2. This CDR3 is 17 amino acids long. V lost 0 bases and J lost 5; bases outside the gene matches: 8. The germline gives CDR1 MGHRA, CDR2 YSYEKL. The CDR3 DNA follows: TGCGCCAGCAGCCAAGATTCAAGCGGGGGGGAGGGAGATACGCAGTATTTT. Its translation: CASSQDSSGGEGDTQYF.

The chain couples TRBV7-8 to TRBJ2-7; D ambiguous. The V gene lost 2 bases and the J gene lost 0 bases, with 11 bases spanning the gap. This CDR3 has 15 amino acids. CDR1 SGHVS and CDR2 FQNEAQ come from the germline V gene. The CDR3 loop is CASSLRPLNSYEQYF. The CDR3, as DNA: TGTGCCAGCAGCTTACGTCCGTTAAACTCCTACGAGCAGTACTTC.

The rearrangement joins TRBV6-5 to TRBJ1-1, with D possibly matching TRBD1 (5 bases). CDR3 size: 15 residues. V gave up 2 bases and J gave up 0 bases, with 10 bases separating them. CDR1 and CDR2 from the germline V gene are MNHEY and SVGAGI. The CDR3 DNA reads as TGTGCCAGCAGTTACCCGGGACTTCTGAACACTGAAGCTTTCTTT. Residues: CASSYPGLLNTEAFF.

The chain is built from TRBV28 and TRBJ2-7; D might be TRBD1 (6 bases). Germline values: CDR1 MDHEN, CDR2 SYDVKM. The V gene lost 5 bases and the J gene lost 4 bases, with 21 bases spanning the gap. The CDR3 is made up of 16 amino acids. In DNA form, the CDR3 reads TGTGCCAGCAGTCCGGCTCTCGGGACACCAGGATACGAGCAGTACGTC. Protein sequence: CASSPALGTPGYEQYV.

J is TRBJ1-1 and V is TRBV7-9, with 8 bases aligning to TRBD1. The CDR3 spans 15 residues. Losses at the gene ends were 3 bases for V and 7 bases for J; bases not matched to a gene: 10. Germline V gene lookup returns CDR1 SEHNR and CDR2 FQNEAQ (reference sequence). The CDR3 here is CASSLTAGTGHEAFF. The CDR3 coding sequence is TGTGCCAGCAGCTTGACTGCCGGGACAGGACATGAAGCTTTCTTT.

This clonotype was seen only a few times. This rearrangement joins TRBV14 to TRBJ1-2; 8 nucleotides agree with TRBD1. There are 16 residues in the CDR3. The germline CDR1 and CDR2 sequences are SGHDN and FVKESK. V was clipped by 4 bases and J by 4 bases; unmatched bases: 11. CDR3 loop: CASSLAKLQGAYGYTF. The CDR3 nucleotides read TGTGCCAGCAGCCTGGCCAAGTTGCAGGGGGCCTATGGCTACACCTTC. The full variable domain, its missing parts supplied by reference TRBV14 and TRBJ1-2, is EAGVTQFPSHSVIEKGQTVTLRCDPISGHDNLYWYRRVMGKEIKFLLHFVKESKQDESGMPNNRFLAERTGGTYSTLKVQPAELEDSGVYFCASSLAKLQGAYGYTFGSGTRLTVV.

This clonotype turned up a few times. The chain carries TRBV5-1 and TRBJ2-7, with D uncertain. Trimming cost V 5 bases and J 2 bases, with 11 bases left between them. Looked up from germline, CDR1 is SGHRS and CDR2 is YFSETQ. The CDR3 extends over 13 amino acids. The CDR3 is CASRWTETYEQYV. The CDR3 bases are TGCGCCAGCAGGTGGACGGAGACCTACGAGCAGTACGTC.

CDR3 sequence reads: CASSTLGLAGGHPYNEQFF. In DNA form, the CDR3 reads TGTGCCAGCAGCACTTTAGGACTAGCGGGGGGCCATCCCTACAATGAGCAGTTCTTC. V usage is TRBV6-5 and J usage is TRBJ2-1; 14 bases line up with TRBD2. Trimming cost V 6 bases and J 2 bases; bases outside gene matches: 12. Germline V gene data show CDR1 as MNHEY and CDR2 as SVGAGI. This CDR3 region has 19 residues.

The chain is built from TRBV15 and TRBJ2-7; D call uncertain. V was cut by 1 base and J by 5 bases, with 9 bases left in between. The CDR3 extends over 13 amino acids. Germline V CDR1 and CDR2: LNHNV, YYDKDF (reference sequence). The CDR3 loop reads CATSRVESDEQYF. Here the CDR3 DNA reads TGTGCCACCAGCAGAGTTGAAAGCGACGAGCAGTACTTC.

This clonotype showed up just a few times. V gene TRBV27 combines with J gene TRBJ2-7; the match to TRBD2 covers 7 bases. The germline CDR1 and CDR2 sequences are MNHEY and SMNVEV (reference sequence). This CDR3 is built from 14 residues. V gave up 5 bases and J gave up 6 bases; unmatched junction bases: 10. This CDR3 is CASSLRGFDAEQYV. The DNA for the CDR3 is TGTGCCAGCAGTCTGCGGGGGTTTGATGCCGAGCAGTACGTC.

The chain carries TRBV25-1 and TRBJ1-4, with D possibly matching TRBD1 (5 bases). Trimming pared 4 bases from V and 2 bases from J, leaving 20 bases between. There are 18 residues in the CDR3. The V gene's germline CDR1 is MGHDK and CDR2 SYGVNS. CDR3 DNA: TGTGCCAGCAGTGGTCAAGGAAAGGGACGGTGGACTAATGAAAAACTGTTTTTT. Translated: CASSGQGKGRWTNEKLFF.

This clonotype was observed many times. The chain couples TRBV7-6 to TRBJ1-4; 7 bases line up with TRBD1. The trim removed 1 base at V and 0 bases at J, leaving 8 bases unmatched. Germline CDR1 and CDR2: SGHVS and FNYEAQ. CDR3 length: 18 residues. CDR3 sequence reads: CASSLDLGTEATNEKLFF. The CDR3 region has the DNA TGTGCCAGCAGCTTAGATCTCGGGACAGAAGCAACTAATGAAAAACTGTTTTTT.

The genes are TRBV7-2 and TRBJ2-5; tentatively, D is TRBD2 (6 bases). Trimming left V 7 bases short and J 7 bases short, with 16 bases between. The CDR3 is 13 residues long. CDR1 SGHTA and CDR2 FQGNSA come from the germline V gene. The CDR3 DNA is TGTGCCAGCACTCGACCGCGGGGTCGGACCCAGTACTTC. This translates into CASTRPRGRTQYF.

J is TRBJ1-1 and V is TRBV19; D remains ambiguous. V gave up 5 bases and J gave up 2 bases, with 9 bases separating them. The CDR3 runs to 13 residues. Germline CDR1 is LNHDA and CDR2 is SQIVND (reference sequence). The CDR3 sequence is CASSVHVNTEAFF. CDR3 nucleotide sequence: TGTGCCAGTAGTGTCCACGTTAACACTGAAGCTTTCTTT.